This entry is about one TCR beta chain. CDR1 and CDR2 from the germline V gene are SGDLS and YYNGEE. Trimming at V came to 3 bases and at J to 1 base, leaving 9 bases not matched to a gene. The CDR3 is made up of 16 amino acids. The entry originates in a study of shared clonotypes between healthy human individuals. Terminally differentiated effector memory CD45RA+ cells were left out of the naive CD8 fraction, which was CD45RO-negative and positively selected for CCR7. Assay runs were performed at deep level. Produced via immunoSEQ multiplex PCR; TCRdb's table is partial and in-frame only. The profile covers hundreds of thousands of clones, with roughly 95% appearing a single time and around 0.12% taken by the ten largest.

The clonotype comes from a woman between 25 and 40 years old in good health. V is TRBV9 and J is TRBJ2-5; 7 positions agree with TRBD2. Sequencing was done on a sample of naive CD8+ T cells sorted from blood. The CDR3 protein is CASSADGTGGQETQYF. CDR3 DNA sequence: TGTGCCAGCAGCGCGGACGGGACGGGGGGCCAAGAGACCCAGTACTTC. Supplemented by reference TRBV9 and TRBJ2-5, the full variable domain reads DSGVTQTPKHLITATGQRVTLRCSPRSGDLSVYWYQQSLDQGLQFLIQYYNGEERAKGNILERFSAQQFPDLHSELNLSSLELGDSALYFCASSADGTGGQETQYFGPGTRLLVL.